The rows below give T cell receptor beta chains drawn from one sample of a study of cytomegalovirus exposure and HLA in healthy donors. The protocol was immunoSEQ multiplex PCR, while the TCRdb copy is restricted to in-frame clones and leaves out a portion. The sample holds approximately 100,000 clones, over 70% seen once. The sequencing sample was made of PBMCs. The receptors originated from a man aged 45-65 years in good health and CMV-seropositive. CDR3s include the opening cysteine and the closing phenylalanine or tryptophan. The D gene is left open where the match is weak. A clone size is listed for some rows: how often the clone was seen (once, few, many), or a class if it is expanded.

CDR3nt,CDR3aa,j_gene,d_gene,abundance,v_gene
TGTGCCAGCAGCCGAGGGGACAGGGGGTCGGATCAGCCCCAGCATTTT,CASSRGDRGSDQPQHF,TRBJ1-5,TRBD1,few,TRBV28
TGTGCCATCAGTGAAGGTTCGGGACAGATCTACGAGCAGTACTTC,CAISEGSGQIYEQYF,TRBJ2-7,TRBD1,NA,TRBV10-3
TGTGCCAGCAGTTTATCGGCGGGAGACAGCACAGATACGCAGTATTTT,CASSLSAGDSTDTQYF,TRBJ2-3,TRBD2,NA,TRBV27
TGTGCCTGGAGTGCCCAGGGGAGGGACAGCAATCAGCCCCAGCATTTT,CAWSAQGRDSNQPQHF,TRBJ1-5,NA,NA,TRBV30
TGTGCCAGCAGCTGGTTTTCGGGGGAGTCTGAGACCCAGTACTTC,CASSWFSGESETQYF,TRBJ2-5,NA,NA,TRBV7-2
TGTGCCAGCAGTCGGACAGGGATCACCGGGGAGCTGTTTTTT,CASSRTGITGELFF,TRBJ2-2,TRBD1,NA,TRBV2
TGTGCCAGCAGCCCCCGGGAGGGGAGAGACAATGAGCAGTTCTTC,CASSPREGRDNEQFF,TRBJ2-1,TRBD2,few,TRBV6-1
TGCGCCAGCAGCCCCGTGCAAGGTGATAGCGGGAGGAGCTCCTACAATGAGCAGTTCTTC,CASSPVQGDSGRSSYNEQFF,TRBJ2-1,TRBD2,NA,TRBV4-1
TGTGCCATCAGTGAGTCCAGGGAAACGCAGTATTTT,CAISESRETQYF,TRBJ2-3,NA,NA,TRBV10-3
TGTGCCAGCAGCCCCGGACAGATCTACGAGCAGTACTTC,CASSPGQIYEQYF,TRBJ2-7,NA,NA,TRBV7-6
TGTGCCAGCAGCTCAAACCCCGGGACTATCATCCATGAGCAGTTCTTC,CASSSNPGTIIHEQFF,TRBJ2-1,TRBD2,NA,TRBV7-3
TGTGCCTGGGAGGGGGCTGAAGCTTTCTTT,CAWEGAEAFF,TRBJ1-1,NA,NA,TRBV30
TGTGCCAGCAGTTACTCGATGAGATTCCAAGAGACCCAGTACTTC,CASSYSMRFQETQYF,TRBJ2-5,NA,NA,TRBV6-5
TGTGCCAGCAGTTCACTAGCGGGAAAGCAGTATTTT,CASSSLAGKQYF,TRBJ2-3,TRBD2,NA,TRBV28
TGCGCCAGCAGCACCCACGGGACTTCGATTGTATACGAGCAGTACTTC,CASSTHGTSIVYEQYF,TRBJ2-7,NA,once,TRBV5-1
TGTGCCAGCAGCTCGCGGCTGGCGGGGCAGAACACAGATACGCAGTATTTT,CASSSRLAGQNTDTQYF,TRBJ2-3,NA,NA,TRBV7-9
TGTGCCAGCAGGCTATCAGGGAATTCCGGCTACACCTTC,CASRLSGNSGYTF,TRBJ1-2,NA,NA,TRBV6-1
TGTGCCAGCAGCCGGACAGGGTCTGGAAACACCATATATTTT,CASSRTGSGNTIYF,TRBJ1-3,TRBD1,NA,TRBV11-1